The 5 T cell receptor beta chains listed next were all sequenced from one sample in a study of CD4 T cells in relation to SARS-CoV-2 and coronaviruses. Clones were read by immunoSEQ multiplex PCR, and TCRdb kept only the in-frame ones, dropping some. Here the sample spans about 68,000 clones, 85% to 95% being singletons. Unexposed donor CD4+ T cells date from about 2011-2019, before the COVID-19 pandemic. The source material was naive CD4+ T cells from PBMCs. Regarding subset: naive CD4+ T cells isolated by negative enrichment. These receptors came from a human donor in good health.

This clone was counted once. The J gene is TRBJ1-2, the V gene TRBV18; D is undetermined. The V and J ends lost 6 bases and 4 bases respectively, with 12 bases between them. There are 13 residues in the CDR3. Per germline, CDR1 KGHSH and CDR2 LQKENI. CDR3 DNA: TGTGCCAGCTCCCCGCCGGCGGCCTATGGCTACACCTTC. Its protein product is CASSPPAAYGYTF.

This sequence joins TRBV28 and TRBJ2-5; D is unresolved. V dropped 4 bases and J dropped 3 bases, with 9 bases sitting between them. Germline CDR1 and CDR2: MDHEN and SYDVKM. The CDR3 spans 13 residues. The CDR3 sequence is CASSSGPKETQYF. The CDR3 DNA reads as TGTGCCAGCAGTTCCGGACCCAAAGAGACCCAGTACTTC.

The chain uses TRBV18 and TRBJ2-5, with 9 bases matching TRBD1. The CDR3 has 13 amino acids. Germline V gene sequence: CDR1 KGHSH, CDR2 LQKENI. J gave up 4 bases and V 4 bases, and 1 base lay outside the gene matches. The CDR3 is CASSLTGGETQYF. CDR3 bases: TGTGCCAGCTCACTGACAGGGGGAGAGACCCAGTACTTC.

The chain joins TRBV7-3 to TRBJ2-3; TRBD2 matches at 7 bases. The V and J ends lost 4 bases and 0 bases, in that order; junction bases with no gene match: 4. CDR1 and CDR2 (germline): SGHTA, FQGTGA. This CDR3 comprises 15 residues. The CDR3 DNA reads TGTGCCAGCAGCTCTACTAGCGTCAGCACAGATACGCAGTATTTT. Translated, it gives CASSSTSVSTDTQYF.

This rearrangement joins TRBV5-6 to TRBJ2-2; TRBD2 matches 13 bases. The junction had 4 bases not matched to a gene; V was cut back by 4 bases and J by 4 bases. Germline CDR1 and CDR2: SGHDT and YYEEEE. The CDR3 runs 16 residues. CDR3 coding DNA: TGTGCCAGCAGCCCTGGACTAGCGGGAGTCACCGGGGAGCTGTTTTTT. Translation: CASSPGLAGVTGELFF.